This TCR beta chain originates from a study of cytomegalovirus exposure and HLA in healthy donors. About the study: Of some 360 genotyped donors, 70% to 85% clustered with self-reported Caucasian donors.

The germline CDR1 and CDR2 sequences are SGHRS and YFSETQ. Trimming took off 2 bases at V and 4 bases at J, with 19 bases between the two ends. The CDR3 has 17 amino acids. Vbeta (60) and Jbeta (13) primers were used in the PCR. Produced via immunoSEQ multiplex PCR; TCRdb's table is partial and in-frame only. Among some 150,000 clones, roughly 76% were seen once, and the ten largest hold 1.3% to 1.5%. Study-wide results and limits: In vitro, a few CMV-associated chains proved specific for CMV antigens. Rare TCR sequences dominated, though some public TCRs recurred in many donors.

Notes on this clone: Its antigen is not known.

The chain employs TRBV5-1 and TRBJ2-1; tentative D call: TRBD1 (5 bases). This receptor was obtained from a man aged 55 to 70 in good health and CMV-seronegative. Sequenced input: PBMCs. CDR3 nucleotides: TGCGCCAGCAGCTTAACGGCCCGGGCCTCAGGGTACAATGAGCAGTTCTTC. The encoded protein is CASSLTARASGYNEQFF. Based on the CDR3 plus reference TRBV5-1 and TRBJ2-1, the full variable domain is KAGVTQTPRYLIKTRGQQVTLSCSPISGHRSVSWYQQTPGQGLQFLFEYFSETQRNKGNFPGRFSGRQFSNSRSEMNVSTLELGDSALYLCASSLTARASGYNEQFFGPGTRLTVL.